A single sample gave rise to the 13 T cell receptor beta chains below, sequenced in a study of control samples from healthy donors and cancer patients. Some clones are missing from TCRdb's copy, which holds only in-frame ones; the method was immunoSEQ multiplex PCR. The sample lists more than 95,000 clones; 93% were seen once. Sample: blood. All receptors come from a man aged 18 to 30 in good health.

This clone was seen once. The chain combines TRBV4-1 with TRBJ1-6, with TRBD1 matching over 7 bases. CDR1 is MGHRA, CDR2 YSYEKL, per germline. With V trimmed by 4 bases and J by 6 bases, 12 bases remained unmatched. The CDR3 consists of 17 residues. CDR3 sequence reads: CASSLTRGTVLNSPLHF. CDR3 nucleotides: TGCGCCAGCAGCCTCACTCGGGGGACAGTCCTTAATTCACCCCTCCACTTT.

This clone has a single count. The chain carries TRBV30 and TRBJ1-2; TRBD1 matches 7 bases. Germline V gene data show CDR1 as GTSNPN and CDR2 as SVGIG (reference sequence). CDR3 length equals 12 residues. V gave up 7 bases and J gave up 11 bases; unmatched junction bases: 13. CDR3 amino acids: CASRATGMYYTF. Here the CDR3 DNA reads TGTGCCTCCAGAGCGACAGGGATGTATTACACCTTC.

V gene TRBV6-1 combines with J gene TRBJ2-7; no reliable D call. The CDR3 sequence is 13 residues long. V was clipped by 0 bases and J by 6 bases, with 9 bases between them. Per the germline V gene, CDR1 is MNHNS and CDR2 is SASEGT. CDR3 sequence (DNA): TGTGCCAGCAGTGAAGCGCTGGGATTCGAGCAGTACTTC. It yields the protein CASSEALGFEQYF.

The CDR3 sequence: CASSAQVYNEQFF. The CDR3 bases are TGTGCCAGCAGTGCCCAAGTCTACAATGAGCAGTTCTTC. The chain combines TRBV6-2 or TRBV6-3 with TRBJ2-1; D is unresolved. Per the germline V gene, CDR1 is MNHEY and CDR2 is SVGEGT. This CDR3 has 13 amino acids. Trimming left V 5 bases short and J 3 bases short, with 8 bases between.

This chain links TRBV10-2 with TRBJ1-1; D remains ambiguous. Trimming shortened V by 3 bases and J by 2 bases, and 4 bases separated the two germline ends. The CDR3 contains 12 residues. Germline V CDR1 and CDR2: WSHSY, SAAADI. CDR3 nucleotides: TGCGCCAGCAGTGACCCTAACACTGAAGCTTTCTTT. This sequence encodes CASSDPNTEAFF.

The V gene is TRBV29-1, the J gene TRBJ1-2; D is perhaps TRBD1 (5 bases). Trimming left V 4 bases short and J 4 bases short, with 10 bases between. The CDR3 totals 12 residues. Germline V gives CDR1 SQVTM, CDR2 ANQGSEA. The DNA of the CDR3 is TGCAGCGTTGTTGGAGGGGCCTATGGCTACACCTTC. This sequence encodes CSVVGGAYGYTF.

The genes are TRBV10-3 and TRBJ2-1; 12 nucleotides agree with TRBD1. Germline lookup yields CDR1 ENHRY and CDR2 SYGVKD. The CDR3 is made up of 15 amino acids. Losses at the gene ends were 4 bases for V and 12 bases for J; bases not matched to a gene: 10. In DNA, the CDR3 is TGTGCCATCAGTGCCCGGGACAGGGGGCCCCTCGCGCAGTTCTTC. The encoded protein is CAISARDRGPLAQFF.

The chain carries TRBV14 and TRBJ2-1; TRBD2 is a possible D gene (5 bases). Germline CDR1 reads SGHDN; CDR2 reads FVKESK. The CDR3 is 13 amino acids. V lost 4 bases to trimming and J lost 5 bases, with 9 bases between them. The chain's CDR3 is CASSLDLNNEQFF. CDR3 nucleotide sequence: TGTGCCAGCAGCCTGGACTTGAACAATGAGCAGTTCTTC.

The J gene is TRBJ1-1, the V gene TRBV20-1; D is perhaps TRBD1 (5 bases). The CDR3 spans 11 residues. V lost 5 bases and J 7 bases, leaving 11 bases between the germline ends. Per germline, CDR1 DFQATT and CDR2 SNEGSKA (reference sequence). CDR3 protein: CSAQWGIEAFF. CDR3 DNA sequence: TGCAGTGCTCAGTGGGGCATTGAAGCTTTCTTT.

This chain joins TRBV6-4 and TRBJ2-1; 14 nucleotides agree with TRBD2. The CDR3 contains 15 residues. The germline gives CDR1 MRHNA, CDR2 SNTAGT. Trimming at V came to 6 bases and at J to 6 bases, leaving 4 bases not matched to a gene. This CDR3 is CASSRLAGGGNEQFF. The DNA for the CDR3 is TGTGCCAGCAGCAGACTAGCGGGGGGGGGCAATGAGCAGTTCTTC.

The genes are TRBV7-9 and TRBJ1-1, with D tentatively TRBD1 (6 bases). CDR1 is SEHNR and CDR2 is FQNEAQ in the germline V gene (reference sequence). The V end was cut by 1 base, the J end by 4 bases, with 13 bases between. CDR3 length: 15 residues. CDR3 residues: CASSLVRGAVTEAFF. The CDR3, as DNA: TGTGCCAGCAGCTTAGTGCGGGGGGCGGTCACTGAAGCTTTCTTT.

The chain joins TRBV19 to TRBJ1-4; TRBD1 agrees at 10 bases. V lost 8 bases to trimming and J lost 7 bases; unmatched junction nucleotides: 16. Germline values: CDR1 LNHDA, CDR2 SQIVND (reference sequence). This CDR3 has 17 amino acids. Here the CDR3 reads CASRTGGYSGNSEKLFF. As DNA, the CDR3 is TGTGCCAGTCGGACAGGGGGGTATTCTGGGAATAGTGAAAAACTGTTTTTT.

V gene TRBV10-1 combines with J gene TRBJ1-1; tentative D call: TRBD1 (5 bases). V lost 4 bases and J lost 4, with 10 bases in between. This CDR3 has 13 amino acids. CDR1 and CDR2 from the germline V gene are WNHNN and SYGVQD (reference sequence). CDR3 coding DNA: TGCGCCAGCAGTGCGGCAGGGCGCACTGAAGCTTTCTTT. This codes for CASSAAGRTEAFF.